Presented here are 17 T cell receptor beta chains from one specimen sequenced in a study of T cell changes during pregnancy in multiple sclerosis. Data came from immunoSEQ multiplex PCR; TCRdb stores just in-frame clones and leaves some out. Seen here are more than 55,000 clones, about 89% observed once, and the top ten hold around 1.4%. The sample consisted of peripheral blood, taken in the second trimester of pregnancy. The receptors come from a female donor with multiple sclerosis, enrolled in a pregnancy study.

This clone was detected only once. The rearrangement joins TRBV4-2 to TRBJ2-7; possible D gene TRBD2, 5 bases. Germline loops: CDR1 LGHNA, CDR2 YNFKEQ. The CDR3 is 15 amino acids. V lost 2 bases to trimming and J lost 2 bases, with 13 bases between them. The CDR3: CASSQRRTEAYEQYF. In DNA form, the CDR3 reads TGTGCCAGCAGCCAAAGACGGACGGAGGCCTACGAGCAGTACTTC.

This chain links TRBV19 with TRBJ1-1, with 7 bases identical to TRBD1. V lost 7 bases and J lost 11; bases outside the gene matches: 7. Germline V gives CDR1 LNHDA, CDR2 SQIVND (reference sequence). This CDR3 has 11 amino acids. The CDR3 coding sequence is TGTGCCAGTACCAAGACAGGGTGGGCTTTCTTT. This sequence encodes CASTKTGWAFF.

This rearrangement joins TRBV9 to TRBJ2-3; 11 bases match TRBD2. The V segment lost 0 bases and the J segment 4 bases; nucleotides outside the gene matches: 4. This CDR3 is built from 16 residues. Germline lookup yields CDR1 SGDLS and CDR2 YYNGEE. The CDR3 sequence: CASSVVAGGLADTQYF. CDR3 bases: TGTGCCAGCAGCGTAGTAGCGGGGGGGCTCGCAGATACGCAGTATTTT.

The chain has TRBV7-8 and TRBJ2-1; the match to TRBD2 covers 7 bases. This CDR3 region has 15 residues. CDR1 is SGHVS and CDR2 is FQNEAQ in the germline V gene. V lost 5 bases and J lost 5; bases outside the gene matches: 9. The CDR3 coding sequence is TGTGCCAGCAGCCCCTGGCGGGAGAGTAACAATGAGCAGTTCTTC. Translation gives CASSPWRESNNEQFF.

This chain uses TRBV6-1 with TRBJ1-3; no clear D gene. Trimming took off 8 bases at V and 2 bases at J, with 10 bases between the two ends. Germline loops: CDR1 MNHNS, CDR2 SASEGT. CDR3 length: 13 amino acids. The CDR3 sequence is CASVTGAGNTIYF. The CDR3 DNA reads TGTGCCAGCGTTACCGGGGCTGGAAACACCATATATTTT.

The chain has TRBV6-5 and TRBJ2-1, with 11 bases aligning to TRBD2. V dropped 4 bases and J dropped 2; count of bases not matched to a gene: 1. CDR1 is MNHEY, CDR2 SVGAGI, per germline. CDR3 length: 15 amino acids. The CDR3 sequence is CASSLAGGPYNEQFF. DNA for the CDR3: TGTGCCAGCAGTTTAGCGGGAGGGCCCTACAATGAGCAGTTCTTC.

The V gene is TRBV18, the J gene TRBJ2-1; a possible D gene is TRBD1 (5 bases). Per germline, CDR1 KGHSH and CDR2 LQKENI. V lost 2 bases, J lost 8 bases, and 13 bases lay in between. CDR3 length: 14 residues. Written as DNA, the CDR3 is TGTGCCAGCTCACCAGGCCAGGGTGTGGATGAGCAGTTCTTC. As protein: CASSPGQGVDEQFF.

The chain carries TRBV29-1 and TRBJ1-2; maybe TRBD1 (5 bases). CDR3 length equals 12 residues. Germline CDR1 is SQVTM and CDR2 is ANQGSEA. Trimming left V 7 bases short and J 8 bases short, with 17 bases between. The CDR3 sequence is CSGGGIEEGYTF. The CDR3, as DNA: TGCAGCGGGGGCGGGATCGAGGAAGGCTACACCTTC.

The J gene is TRBJ2-1, the V gene TRBV12-5; 14 nucleotides agree with TRBD2. The V gene end was trimmed by 5 bases and the J gene end by 12 bases; junction bases not matched to a gene: 6. Germline V gives CDR1 LGHNT, CDR2 FRNRAP. This CDR3 is built from 14 residues. The CDR3 loop reads CASGTGLAGEGQFF. The CDR3 nucleotides read TGTGCTAGTGGTACGGGACTAGCGGGAGAGGGGCAGTTCTTC.

The chain carries TRBV19 and TRBJ1-5; D is possibly TRBD1 (5 bases). The V end was cut by 2 bases, the J end by 7 bases, with 12 bases between. CDR1 is LNHDA, CDR2 SQIVND, per germline (reference sequence). The CDR3 length is 14 residues. Here the CDR3 DNA reads TGTGCCAGTAGTATAAGGGAGGGGAAGCAGCCCCAGCATTTT. Encoded protein: CASSIREGKQPQHF.

The V and J genes are TRBV10-3 and TRBJ1-4; the D gene is possibly TRBD1 (5 bases). This CDR3 has 13 amino acids. V shed 0 bases and J shed 9 bases, with 8 bases lying between them. Germline CDR1 ENHRY, CDR2 SYGVKD. CDR3 protein: CAISESTDQKLFF. CDR3 in DNA: TGTGCCATCAGTGAGTCGACAGATCAAAAACTGTTTTTT.

The CDR3 reads CASSESWQSTDTQYF. DNA for the CDR3: TGTGCCAGCAGTGAATCGTGGCAGAGCACAGATACGCAGTATTTT. The rearrangement links TRBV25-1 to TRBJ2-3, with no clear D. With 1 base removed from V and 0 bases from J, the gap between germline ends came to 8 bases. The germline gives CDR1 MGHDK, CDR2 SYGVNS. This CDR3 is built from 15 residues.

The chain couples TRBV6-5 to TRBJ2-2; unclear D gene. V shed 3 bases and J shed 5 bases, with 10 bases lying between them. The CDR3 extends over 14 amino acids. CDR1 and CDR2 (germline): MNHEY, SVGAGI. CDR3 coding DNA: TGTGCCAGCAGTTATCTGGCGGATACCGGGGAGCTGTTTTTT. This gives the protein CASSYLADTGELFF.

This clone has more than one count but fewer than ten. The chain carries TRBV2 and TRBJ2-7; D remains ambiguous. From germline, CDR1 is SNHLY and CDR2 FYNNEI. The CDR3 length is 12 residues. Trimming shortened V by 6 bases and J by 4 bases, and 10 bases separated the two germline ends. The CDR3 region is CASRHEEYEQYF. Written as DNA, the CDR3 is TGTGCCAGCAGACACGAGGAGTACGAGCAGTACTTC. The whole variable domain, filled in from reference TRBV2 and TRBJ2-7, reads EPEVTQTPSHQVTQMGQEVILRCVPISNHLYFYWYRQILGQKVEFLVSFYNNEISEKSEIFDDQFSVERPDGSNFTLKIRSTKLEDSAMYFCASRHEEYEQYFGPGTRLTVT.

V and J are TRBV11-2 and TRBJ2-3; D not resolved. Trimming removed 3 bases from V and 0 bases from J, with 10 bases in between. This CDR3 has 15 residues. Germline lookup yields CDR1 SGHAT and CDR2 FQNNGV. CDR3 nucleotide sequence: TGTGCCAGCAGCTTGGAACGAGGTAGCACAGATACGCAGTATTTT. Its protein product is CASSLERGSTDTQYF.

The V gene is TRBV5-1, the J gene TRBJ1-1; 9 bases are shared with TRBD1. J gave up 4 bases and V 0 bases, and 10 bases lay outside the gene matches. Per germline, CDR1 SGHRS and CDR2 YFSETQ. The CDR3 sequence is 17 residues long. CDR3 sequence reads: CASSLVNRGRFGTEAFF. CDR3 in DNA: TGCGCCAGCAGCTTGGTGAACAGGGGGCGATTTGGCACTGAAGCTTTCTTT.

The chain links TRBV2 to TRBJ2-5; weak D call: TRBD1 (5 bases). This CDR3 spans 15 amino acids. Between the trimmed V and J ends, which lost 8 bases and 5 bases, there was a span of 21 bases. Germline V gives CDR1 SNHLY, CDR2 FYNNEI. CDR3 sequence (DNA): TGTGCCAGCGACAAAGCCAGGGAAGCCTCGGAGACCCAGTACTTC. Protein: CASDKAREASETQYF.